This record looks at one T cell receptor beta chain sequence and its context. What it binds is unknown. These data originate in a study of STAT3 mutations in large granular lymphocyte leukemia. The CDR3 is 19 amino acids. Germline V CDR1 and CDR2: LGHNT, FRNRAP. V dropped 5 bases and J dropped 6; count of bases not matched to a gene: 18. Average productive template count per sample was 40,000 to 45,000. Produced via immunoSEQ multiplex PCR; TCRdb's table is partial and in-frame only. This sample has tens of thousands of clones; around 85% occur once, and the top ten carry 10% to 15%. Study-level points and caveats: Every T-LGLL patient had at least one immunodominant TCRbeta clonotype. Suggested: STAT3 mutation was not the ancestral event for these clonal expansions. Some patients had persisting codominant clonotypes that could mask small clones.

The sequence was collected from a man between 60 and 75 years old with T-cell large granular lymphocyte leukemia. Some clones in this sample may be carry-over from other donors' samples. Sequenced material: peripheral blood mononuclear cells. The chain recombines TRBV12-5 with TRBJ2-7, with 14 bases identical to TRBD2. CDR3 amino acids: CASGPNPRLAGGRGGEQYF. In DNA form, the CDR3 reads TGTGCTAGTGGTCCGAACCCGCGACTAGCGGGAGGGCGGGGTGGCGAGCAGTACTTC.